These T cell receptor beta chains were read from a single sample in a study of blood T cell repertoires in COVID-19. Clones were sequenced by immunoSEQ multiplex PCR, and TCRdb holds only the in-frame ones, with some missing. Found here are a few hundred thousand clones, approximately 90% of them singletons; the top ten hold 6% to 6.5%. Material for sequencing was peripheral blood. These receptors came from a woman in her twenties or thirties with COVID-19, enrolled during active disease. CDR3s include the opening cysteine and the closing phenylalanine or tryptophan. The order of the fields is J gene, D gene, clone size, V gene, CDR3 DNA, CDR3 protein. The D gene is left open where the match is weak. The size field is filled for only some rows; it gives once, few, many or a size class.

J gene: TRBJ2-3; D gene: NA; clone size: NA; V gene: TRBV3-1/TRBV3-2; CDR3 DNA: TGTGCCAGCAGCCAAGGGAGAAGGCCCCCAAATACGCAGTATTTT; CDR3 protein: CASSQGRRPPNTQYF
J gene: TRBJ2-3; D gene: TRBD2; clone size: NA; V gene: TRBV5-1; CDR3 DNA: TGCGCCAGCAGCACGACTAGCGGGGCTAGCACAGATACGCAGTATTTT; CDR3 protein: CASSTTSGASTDTQYF
J gene: TRBJ1-1; D gene: NA; clone size: once; V gene: TRBV6-6; CDR3 DNA: TGTGCCAGCACTCAGGGAAGCACTGAAGCTTTCTTT; CDR3 protein: CASTQGSTEAFF
J gene: TRBJ2-3; D gene: TRBD2; clone size: NA; V gene: TRBV4-1; CDR3 DNA: TGCGCCAGCAGCCTAGGGACTATTAGCACAGATACGCAGTATTTT; CDR3 protein: CASSLGTISTDTQYF
J gene: TRBJ1-2; D gene: TRBD1; clone size: NA; V gene: TRBV5-6; CDR3 DNA: TGTGCCAGCAGCTTGGGTACAGGGGGTATCTATGGCTACACCTTC; CDR3 protein: CASSLGTGGIYGYTF
J gene: TRBJ1-1; D gene: TRBD1; clone size: NA; V gene: TRBV7-9; CDR3 DNA: TGTGCCAGCAGCTTAGGGACAGGGTATCAGTACACTGAAGCTTTCTTT; CDR3 protein: CASSLGTGYQYTEAFF
J gene: TRBJ2-5; D gene: NA; clone size: few; V gene: TRBV11-2; CDR3 DNA: TGTGCCAGCAGCTCAAACCAAGAGACCCAGTACTTC; CDR3 protein: CASSSNQETQYF
J gene: TRBJ2-3; D gene: TRBD2; clone size: NA; V gene: TRBV27; CDR3 DNA: TGTGCCAGCAGTCTCGGACTAGCAGGCGATACGCAGTATTTT; CDR3 protein: CASSLGLAGDTQYF
J gene: TRBJ1-4; D gene: TRBD1; clone size: NA; V gene: TRBV5-8; CDR3 DNA: TGTGCCAGCAGCTTTGAATATACGGGGACAGGGCCAGCTAATGAAAAACTGTTTTTT; CDR3 protein: CASSFEYTGTGPANEKLFF
J gene: TRBJ2-7; D gene: NA; clone size: NA; V gene: TRBV7-2; CDR3 DNA: TGTGCCAGCAGCTCAGGCAGTATTCGTGGTGGGTTGCACTACGAGCAGTACTTC; CDR3 protein: CASSSGSIRGGLHYEQYF
J gene: TRBJ2-3; D gene: TRBD2; clone size: NA; V gene: TRBV6-2/TRBV6-3; CDR3 DNA: TGTGCCAGCAGTCAGGGACTAGCGGAGTACACAGATACGCAGTATTTT; CDR3 protein: CASSQGLAEYTDTQYF
J gene: TRBJ1-1; D gene: NA; clone size: NA; V gene: TRBV11-2; CDR3 DNA: TGTGCCAGCAGCTTATCTAATTGGGGGGGGAACACTGAAGCTTTCTTT; CDR3 protein: CASSLSNWGGNTEAFF
J gene: TRBJ1-4; D gene: TRBD1; clone size: NA; V gene: TRBV9; CDR3 DNA: TGTGCCAGCAGCGTCGGCATCCGGGACAGGGGTGAAAAACTGTTTTTT; CDR3 protein: CASSVGIRDRGEKLFF
J gene: TRBJ2-5; D gene: NA; clone size: NA; V gene: TRBV4-1; CDR3 DNA: TGCGCCAGCAGCCAAGATATTGCGGGGGCCTACCAAGAGACCCAGTACTTC; CDR3 protein: CASSQDIAGAYQETQYF
J gene: TRBJ2-2; D gene: TRBD2; clone size: NA; V gene: TRBV11-3; CDR3 DNA: TGTGCCAGCAGCAAGACTAGCGTCCACACCGGGGAGCTGTTTTTT; CDR3 protein: CASSKTSVHTGELFF
J gene: TRBJ1-2; D gene: NA; clone size: NA; V gene: TRBV6-5; CDR3 DNA: TGTGCCAGCGTCGTTTTTAGTGACAGTTACTATGGCTACACCTTC; CDR3 protein: CASVVFSDSYYGYTF
J gene: TRBJ2-1; D gene: TRBD2; clone size: NA; V gene: TRBV6-2/TRBV6-3; CDR3 DNA: TGTGCCAGCAGTTACTCCCAGGCTAGCGGTCACAATGAGCAGTTCTTC; CDR3 protein: CASSYSQASGHNEQFF
J gene: TRBJ1-1; D gene: NA; clone size: NA; V gene: TRBV18; CDR3 DNA: TGTGCCAGCTCCGTCGAGCAGGGTAGTTCGGCTGAAGCTTTCTTT; CDR3 protein: CASSVEQGSSAEAFF
J gene: TRBJ1-1; D gene: TRBD1; clone size: NA; V gene: TRBV12-3/TRBV12-4; CDR3 DNA: TGTGCCAGCAGTTCGGACAGGGGGGAAGAAGCTTTCTTT; CDR3 protein: CASSSDRGEEAFF
J gene: TRBJ1-1; D gene: TRBD1; clone size: NA; V gene: TRBV29-1; CDR3 DNA: TGCAGCGTTGAAGACCCTTGGGACAGGAACACTGAAGCTTTCTTT; CDR3 protein: CSVEDPWDRNTEAFF
J gene: TRBJ2-2; D gene: NA; clone size: NA; V gene: TRBV7-9; CDR3 DNA: TGTGCCAGCAGTACAGGGAACACCGGGGAGCTGTTTTTT; CDR3 protein: CASSTGNTGELFF
J gene: TRBJ1-1; D gene: NA; clone size: NA; V gene: TRBV27; CDR3 DNA: TGTGCCAGCAGATGGGGGGGATCCCACACTGAAGCTTTCTTT; CDR3 protein: CASRWGGSHTEAFF
J gene: TRBJ1-3; D gene: NA; clone size: few; V gene: TRBV19; CDR3 DNA: TGTGCCAGTAGTATAGAGCGGGAGACCAGAAACACCATATATTTT; CDR3 protein: CASSIERETRNTIYF
J gene: TRBJ1-3; D gene: NA; clone size: NA; V gene: TRBV7-8; CDR3 DNA: TGTGCCAGCAGCCTAGGAGGAACCTCTGGAAACACCATATATTTT; CDR3 protein: CASSLGGTSGNTIYF
J gene: TRBJ1-4; D gene: NA; clone size: NA; V gene: TRBV19; CDR3 DNA: TGTGCCACCAAGGGGGGGGCTAATGAAAAACTGTTTTTT; CDR3 protein: CATKGGANEKLFF
J gene: TRBJ1-1; D gene: NA; clone size: NA; V gene: TRBV12-3/TRBV12-4; CDR3 DNA: TGTGCCAGCAGACCCTCACGACAGGCTGAAGCTTTCTTT; CDR3 protein: CASRPSRQAEAFF
J gene: TRBJ1-2; D gene: TRBD1; clone size: NA; V gene: TRBV6-5; CDR3 DNA: TGTGCCAGCAGTTACTCGACAGGGGCTCCAAACTATGGCTACACCTTC; CDR3 protein: CASSYSTGAPNYGYTF
J gene: TRBJ2-5; D gene: TRBD2; clone size: NA; V gene: TRBV3-1/TRBV3-2; CDR3 DNA: TGTGCCAGCAGCCACGCCATCTCCAGCGGGAGCGGAGAGACCCAGTACTTC; CDR3 protein: CASSHAISSGSGETQYF
J gene: TRBJ2-6; D gene: NA; clone size: NA; V gene: TRBV6-1; CDR3 DNA: TGTGCCAGCAGTGAGACTGAGACAGTTTCCTCTGGGGCCAACGTCCTGACTTTC; CDR3 protein: CASSETETVSSGANVLTF
J gene: TRBJ2-2; D gene: NA; clone size: NA; V gene: TRBV29-1; CDR3 DNA: TGCAGCGTTGTTCAGGGGCGCACCACCGGGGAGCTGTTTTTT; CDR3 protein: CSVVQGRTTGELFF
J gene: TRBJ1-4; D gene: NA; clone size: once; V gene: TRBV7-9; CDR3 DNA: TGTGCCAGCAGCTTAGTGACAGCGAATGAAAAACTGTTTTTT; CDR3 protein: CASSLVTANEKLFF
J gene: TRBJ2-3; D gene: NA; clone size: NA; V gene: TRBV24-1; CDR3 DNA: TGTGCCACCAGTGACCCCACAGGGGCCGCGGGGACAGATACGCAGTATTTT; CDR3 protein: CATSDPTGAAGTDTQYF
J gene: TRBJ2-3; D gene: TRBD2; clone size: once; V gene: TRBV7-2; CDR3 DNA: TGTGCCAGCAGCTCCATTAAAGCGGGGGGGCTCACAGATACGCAGTATTTT; CDR3 protein: CASSSIKAGGLTDTQYF
J gene: TRBJ2-1; D gene: NA; clone size: once; V gene: TRBV18; CDR3 DNA: TGTGCCAGCTCACCTATCCAGGGTGAGCAGTTCTTC; CDR3 protein: CASSPIQGEQFF
J gene: TRBJ2-3; D gene: TRBD2; clone size: NA; V gene: TRBV11-2; CDR3 DNA: TGTGCCAGCAGCGCTAGCGGGGGGCACCGCACAGATACGCAGTATTTT; CDR3 protein: CASSASGGHRTDTQYF
J gene: TRBJ2-3; D gene: TRBD2; clone size: NA; V gene: TRBV11-3; CDR3 DNA: TGTGCCAGCAGCTCCCGTTTTCGACTAGCGGGAGTAGAGTCAGATACGCAGTATTTT; CDR3 protein: CASSSRFRLAGVESDTQYF
J gene: TRBJ2-1; D gene: TRBD2; clone size: NA; V gene: TRBV24-1; CDR3 DNA: TGTGCCACCAGTGATTTGACTAGCGGGGGGACTGAGCAGTTCTTC; CDR3 protein: CATSDLTSGGTEQFF
J gene: TRBJ1-1; D gene: NA; clone size: NA; V gene: TRBV7-9; CDR3 DNA: TGTGCCAGCAGCTTTAGCTTCCCAGGGAAAGGCACTGAAGCTTTCTTT; CDR3 protein: CASSFSFPGKGTEAFF
J gene: TRBJ1-5; D gene: NA; clone size: once; V gene: TRBV12-3/TRBV12-4; CDR3 DNA: TGTGCCAGCAGGCAGGGGAGCAATCAGCCCCAGCATTTT; CDR3 protein: CASRQGSNQPQHF
J gene: TRBJ1-4; D gene: TRBD1; clone size: NA; V gene: TRBV5-1; CDR3 DNA: TGCGCCAGCAGGGATACAGGGGGTAGTGAAAAACTGTTTTTT; CDR3 protein: CASRDTGGSEKLFF
J gene: TRBJ1-5; D gene: TRBD1; clone size: NA; V gene: TRBV19; CDR3 DNA: TGTGCCAGTACTCCGGGACAGGGGCCCCAACGGCCCCAGCATTTT; CDR3 protein: CASTPGQGPQRPQHF
J gene: TRBJ2-7; D gene: TRBD1; clone size: NA; V gene: TRBV5-1; CDR3 DNA: TGCGCCAGCAGCTTGGAGGGGGCGGACTACGAGCAGTACTTC; CDR3 protein: CASSLEGADYEQYF
J gene: TRBJ2-7; D gene: TRBD2; clone size: NA; V gene: TRBV7-8; CDR3 DNA: TGTGCCAGCAGCGCCCTCATAGCGGGGGCTATCTACGAGCAGTACTTC; CDR3 protein: CASSALIAGAIYEQYF
J gene: TRBJ2-7; D gene: NA; clone size: NA; V gene: TRBV18; CDR3 DNA: TGTGCCAGCTCACCCCTACAGGACAAAACCTACGAGCAGTACTTC; CDR3 protein: CASSPLQDKTYEQYF
J gene: TRBJ1-4; D gene: NA; clone size: NA; V gene: TRBV5-4; CDR3 DNA: TGTGCCAGCAGCTTCAGGGGCGGGGGGAATGAAAAACTGTTTTTT; CDR3 protein: CASSFRGGGNEKLFF
J gene: TRBJ1-1; D gene: NA; clone size: once; V gene: TRBV7-8; CDR3 DNA: TGTGCCAGCAGCTCCCCCTGGGCAGGGATGAACACTGAAGCTTTCTTT; CDR3 protein: CASSSPWAGMNTEAFF
J gene: TRBJ1-2; D gene: TRBD1; clone size: NA; V gene: TRBV11-2; CDR3 DNA: TGTGCCAGCAGCCGTGACAGGGTAGGGTATGGCTACACCTTC; CDR3 protein: CASSRDRVGYGYTF
J gene: TRBJ2-7; D gene: TRBD2; clone size: NA; V gene: TRBV3-1/TRBV3-2; CDR3 DNA: TGTGCCACTGGAACTAGCGCCACCTACGAGCAGTACTTC; CDR3 protein: CATGTSATYEQYF
J gene: TRBJ2-7; D gene: NA; clone size: NA; V gene: TRBV7-9; CDR3 DNA: TGTGCCAGCAGCCCACGGTCGTACGAGCAGTACTTC; CDR3 protein: CASSPRSYEQYF
J gene: TRBJ2-1; D gene: TRBD2; clone size: NA; V gene: TRBV7-2; CDR3 DNA: TGTGCCAGCAAAACGGCCCTGACCGGGACTAGCGGGGCGGGTGAGCAGTTCTTC; CDR3 protein: CASKTALTGTSGAGEQFF
J gene: TRBJ2-3; D gene: NA; clone size: NA; V gene: TRBV29-1; CDR3 DNA: TGCAGCGGAAGTAAGCGGCAGGGCACAGATACGCAGTATTTT; CDR3 protein: CSGSKRQGTDTQYF
J gene: TRBJ1-5; D gene: NA; clone size: NA; V gene: TRBV12-3/TRBV12-4; CDR3 DNA: TGTGCCAGCAGGCGGGGGGTCCAGCCCCAGCATTTT; CDR3 protein: CASRRGVQPQHF
J gene: TRBJ2-6; D gene: NA; clone size: NA; V gene: TRBV5-4; CDR3 DNA: TGTGCCAGCAGCACCCCAAACAGGGACTCTGGGGCCAACGTCCTGACTTTC; CDR3 protein: CASSTPNRDSGANVLTF
J gene: TRBJ1-2; D gene: NA; clone size: few; V gene: TRBV18; CDR3 DNA: TGTGCCAGCTCACCACCGACGGGGGTTACCTATGGCTACACCTTC; CDR3 protein: CASSPPTGVTYGYTF
J gene: TRBJ1-4; D gene: TRBD1; clone size: NA; V gene: TRBV19; CDR3 DNA: TGTGCCAGTAGTACTTTGACAGGGGTTAATGAAAAACTGTTTTTT; CDR3 protein: CASSTLTGVNEKLFF
J gene: TRBJ2-7; D gene: NA; clone size: NA; V gene: TRBV28; CDR3 DNA: TGTGCCAGCACCGCGGGCTCGGCCGAGCAGTACTTC; CDR3 protein: CASTAGSAEQYF
J gene: TRBJ2-1; D gene: NA; clone size: NA; V gene: TRBV27; CDR3 DNA: TGTGCCAGCAGTTTATCGGAGTTAGCGGCCATATACAATGAGCAGTTCTTC; CDR3 protein: CASSLSELAAIYNEQFF